A single sample gave rise to the 20 T cell receptor beta chains below, sequenced in a study of blood T cell repertoires in COVID-19. The method was immunoSEQ multiplex PCR; TCRdb's version includes in-frame clones alone and lacks a portion of them. The table has roughly 120,000 clones, 86% seen once. The specimen was peripheral blood. Every receptor here comes from a human donor in a cohort sampled during active COVID-19.

This chain connects TRBV3-1 (or the pseudogene TRBV3-2) to TRBJ2-7; D is perhaps TRBD1 (5 bases). Germline lookup yields CDR1 LGHDT and CDR2 YNNKEL (reference sequence). The length of the CDR3 is 14 residues. V lost 0 bases and J 5 bases, leaving 11 bases between the germline ends. CDR3 sequence (DNA): TGTGCCAGCAGCCAAGATCTCGGCAGGGACGAGCAGTACTTC. It translates to CASSQDLGRDEQYF.

The chain is built from TRBV6-6 and TRBJ2-5; D is perhaps TRBD1 (5 bases). Germline CDR1 and CDR2: MNHNY and SVGAGI (reference sequence). CDR3 length: 12 residues. V lost 8 bases to trimming and J lost 2 bases, with 9 bases between them. The CDR3 nucleotides read TGTGCCAGCTCTCAGGGTCAAGAGACCCAGTACTTC. As protein: CASSQGQETQYF.

V is TRBV18 and J is TRBJ1-6; no reliable D call. The germline V and J ends were trimmed by 5 bases and 5 bases, with 7 bases remaining between them. There are 13 residues in the CDR3. The V gene's germline CDR1 is KGHSH and CDR2 LQKENI. DNA for the CDR3: TGTGCCAGCTCAGAACAGAATAATTCACCCCTCCACTTT. Translated: CASSEQNNSPLHF.

V usage is TRBV29-1 and J usage is TRBJ2-5; D might be TRBD2 (7 bases). Trimming shortened V by 0 bases and J by 9 bases, and 11 bases separated the two germline ends. Germline CDR1 is SQVTM and CDR2 is ANQGSEA. The CDR3 has 12 amino acids. The CDR3 loop is CSVEDLGGAQYF. The CDR3 DNA reads as TGCAGCGTTGAAGACCTAGGGGGGGCCCAGTACTTC.

The rearrangement joins TRBV9 to TRBJ1-2; tentative D call: TRBD1 (6 bases). Germline loops: CDR1 SGDLS, CDR2 YYNGEE. Trimming took off 4 bases at V and 7 bases at J, with 11 bases between the two ends. The CDR3 sequence is 12 residues long. The CDR3 protein is CASSPMTGGYTF. The CDR3 DNA sequence: TGTGCCAGCAGCCCCATGACAGGTGGCTACACCTTC.

The chain is built from TRBV2 and TRBJ2-3, with D possibly matching TRBD2 (5 bases). CDR3 length: 15 residues. Trimming removed 5 bases at V and 2 bases at J, with 14 bases between. CDR1 is SNHLY, CDR2 FYNNEI, per germline. CDR3 nucleotides: TGTGCCAGCAGTACAAGGAGACTAAACACAGATACGCAGTATTTT. Translating gives CASSTRRLNTDTQYF.

This clone was seen only once. CDR3 DNA: TGTGCCAGCTCACCAGAAACAGGGGGCGGCAATCAGCCCCAGCATTTT. It codes for CASSPETGGGNQPQHF. This rearrangement joins TRBV18 to TRBJ1-5, with TRBD1 identical over 9 bases. V lost 2 bases, J lost 2 bases, and 4 bases stayed unmatched. CDR3 length: 16 amino acids. CDR1 is KGHSH and CDR2 is LQKENI in the germline V gene.

The chain joins TRBV24-1 to TRBJ2-2; 8 bases match TRBD1. V shed 9 bases, J shed 4 bases, and the junction held 6 bases outside the gene matches. Looked up from germline, CDR1 is KGHDR and CDR2 is SFDVKD. The CDR3 is made up of 14 amino acids. CDR3 nucleotide sequence: TGTGCCACCGGACAGGGAGGTGGCACCGGGGAGCTGTTTTTT. Its protein is CATGQGGGTGELFF.

This clone was counted a few times. The chain combines TRBV7-9 with TRBJ2-7; 12 bases are a match to TRBD2. Germline loops: CDR1 SEHNR, CDR2 FQNEAQ (reference sequence). The length of the CDR3 is 14 residues. The trim removed 4 bases at V and 3 bases at J, leaving 1 base unmatched. The CDR3 nucleotides read TGTGCCAGCAGCTCGGGACTAGCGGGCTACGAGCAGTACTTC. Protein product: CASSSGLAGYEQYF.

The gene calls are TRBV6-1 and TRBJ1-2; D gene ambiguous. This CDR3 contains 14 residues. The V and J ends lost 3 bases and 6 bases respectively, with 14 bases between them. Germline V gives CDR1 MNHNS, CDR2 SASEGT. This chain's CDR3 is CASSDFTGNNGYTF. DNA for the CDR3: TGTGCCAGCAGTGATTTTACGGGGAACAATGGCTACACCTTC.

V is TRBV2 and J is TRBJ2-2, with 10 bases fitting TRBD2. In germline, CDR1 is SNHLY, CDR2 FYNNEI. Trimming took 7 bases from V and 7 from J; bases not matched to a gene: 6. The CDR3 consists of 14 residues. CDR3 coding DNA: TGTGCCAGCACTAGCGGGAGTGTAGGCGGGGAGCTGTTTTTT. Amino acids: CASTSGSVGGELFF.

CDR3 nucleotides: TGTGCCAGTAGTATCGTCGATACGCAGTATTTT. This translates into CASSIVDTQYF. The rearrangement uses TRBV19 and TRBJ2-3; D ambiguous. CDR1 is LNHDA and CDR2 is SQIVND in the germline V gene (reference sequence). CDR3 size: 11 residues. V was shortened by 3 bases and J by 6 bases, with 4 bases between the two germline ends.

The V gene is TRBV18, the J gene TRBJ1-4; D is uncertain. The V gene's germline CDR1 is KGHSH and CDR2 LQKENI. Deletions cut 2 bases from V and 8 bases from J, with 6 bases between. This CDR3 is built from 12 residues. In DNA form, the CDR3 reads TGTGCCAGCTCACCATACTCCGAAAAACTGTTTTTT. Encoded protein: CASSPYSEKLFF.

This clone was counted once. The V and J genes are TRBV4-1 and TRBJ1-3, with a possible D match to TRBD1 (6 bases). Deletions cut 6 bases from V and 0 bases from J, with 18 bases between. Germline loops: CDR1 MGHRA, CDR2 YSYEKL. The length of the CDR3 is 17 residues. Here the CDR3 reads CASSSILQGISGNTIYF. As DNA, the CDR3 is TGCGCCAGCAGTTCAATCCTGCAGGGGATCTCTGGAAACACCATATATTTT.

The rearrangement joins TRBV18 to TRBJ2-2; TRBD1 aligns across 7 bases. Germline V gives CDR1 KGHSH, CDR2 LQKENI. CDR3 size: 17 residues. V shed 1 base, J shed 2 bases, and the junction held 7 bases outside the gene matches. DNA of the CDR3: TGTGCCAGCTCACCACAGCTGAGACAGGGAAACACCGGGGAGCTGTTTTTT. Its protein is CASSPQLRQGNTGELFF.

The chain is built from TRBV5-1 and TRBJ2-3, with D possibly being TRBD2 (6 bases). The germline V gene has CDR1 SGHRS and CDR2 YFSETQ. CDR3 size: 15 residues. Between the trimmed V and J ends, which lost 3 bases and 0 bases, there was a span of 11 bases. Here the CDR3 reads CASSSTGTSTDTQYF. CDR3 DNA sequence: TGCGCCAGCAGCTCGACCGGGACTAGCACAGATACGCAGTATTTT.

The V gene is TRBV11-3, the J gene TRBJ2-1; 7 nucleotides align to TRBD2. This CDR3 has 14 amino acids. The germline V gene has CDR1 SGHNT and CDR2 YENEEA. V dropped 0 bases and J dropped 13; count of bases not matched to a gene: 9. This CDR3 is CASSLDFGGSRQFF. Here the CDR3 DNA reads TGTGCCAGCAGCTTAGATTTTGGCGGGAGCCGCCAGTTCTTC.

As regards this clone: The junction differs from germline at one of its ends, possibly a read error. The chain has TRBV7-7 and TRBJ2-1; 14 nucleotides agree with TRBD2. The CDR3 covers 16 residues. The germline gives CDR1 SSHAT, CDR2 FNYEAQ (reference sequence). This chain's CDR3 is CASSSGLAGGQGEQFF. The CDR3 DNA reads as TGTGCTAGCAGCTCAGGACTAGCGGGAGGCCAGGGTGAGCAGTTCTTC.

The chain employs TRBV19 and TRBJ1-4, with unresolved D. Germline V gene lookup returns CDR1 LNHDA and CDR2 SQIVND (reference sequence). This CDR3 spans 17 amino acids. V was shortened by 6 bases and J by 5 bases, with 22 bases between the two germline ends. CDR3 sequence (DNA): TGTGCCAGTAGGGGTTCGAGAACAGCTTCCAGCAATGAAAAACTGTTTTTT. Translated: CASRGSRTASSNEKLFF. Combining the CDR3 with reference TRBV19 and TRBJ1-4 gives the whole variable domain DGGITQSPKYLFRKEGQNVTLSCEQNLNHDAMYWYRQDPGQGLRLIYYSQIVNDFQKGDIAEGYSVSREKKESFPLTVTSAQKNPTAFYLCASRGSRTASSNEKLFFGSGTQLSVL.

This chain joins TRBV12-5 and TRBJ1-6; D is unclear. V lost 1 base to trimming and J lost 6 bases, with 16 bases between them. CDR1 and CDR2 (germline): LGHNT, FRNRAP. The CDR3 extends over 17 amino acids. The CDR3 spells CASGLGRPGDGNSPLHF. The DNA for the CDR3 is TGTGCTAGTGGTTTGGGGCGCCCCGGGGATGGTAATTCACCCCTCCACTTT. Supplemented by reference TRBV12-5 and TRBJ1-6, the full variable domain reads DARVTQTPRHKVTEMGQEVTMRCQPILGHNTVFWYRQTMMQGLELLAYFRNRAPLDDSGMPKDRFSAEMPDATLATLKIQPSEPRDSAVYFCASGLGRPGDGNSPLHFGNGTRLTVT.